The 20 T cell receptor beta chains below were found in one sample sequenced in a study of response to subunit inactivated influenza vaccine. Each CDR3 protein is one row after TCRdb ran MiXCR on the RT-PCR reads. The profile shows fewer than 700,000 distinct CDR3 sequences, approximately 12% of them singletons. The sample in question was PBMCs from blood, obtained about 6 weeks after vaccination. The receptors were gathered from a man in his fifties who received an inactivated influenza vaccine.

The gene calls are TRBV28 and TRBJ1-2; D call uncertain. V was trimmed by 6 bases and J by 4 bases, leaving 15 bases between them. The CDR3 is 14 residues long. Per the germline V gene, CDR1 is MDHEN and CDR2 is SYDVKM. DNA of the CDR3: TGTGCCAGCAGCACCGGGCAGCTCCCCTATGGCTACACCTTC. Amino acid sequence: CASSTGQLPYGYTF.

The CDR3 protein is CASSFYEGARGEQYF. The CDR3 nucleotides are TGTGCCAGCAGCTTTTATGAGGGGGCTCGGGGCGAGCAGTACTTC. This chain uses TRBV5-5 with TRBJ2-7; 7 nucleotides agree with TRBD1. V gave up 2 bases and J gave up 6 bases; unmatched junction bases: 11. Germline CDR1 is SGHKS and CDR2 is YYEKEE (reference sequence). This CDR3 comprises 15 residues.

V gene TRBV7-9 combines with J gene TRBJ2-5, with D unclear. The ends were cut back, 2 bases at V and 3 bases at J, with 10 bases in the middle. The CDR3 consists of 14 residues. Germline CDR1 reads SEHNR; CDR2 reads FQNEAQ (reference sequence). Here the CDR3 reads CASSLTPVEETQYF. The CDR3 DNA is TGTGCCAGCAGCTTAACTCCGGTCGAAGAGACCCAGTACTTC.

The chain couples TRBV7-2 to TRBJ2-1; D tentatively fits TRBD1 or TRBD2 (5 bases each). V lost 2 bases, J lost 9 bases, and 8 bases lay in between. The CDR3 runs to 12 residues. Germline V gene lookup returns CDR1 SGHTA and CDR2 FQGNSA. CDR3 bases: TGTGCCAGCAGCTTATGGGGGATTGAGCAGTTCTTC. Its protein product is CASSLWGIEQFF.

The chain carries TRBV12-3 or TRBV12-4 and TRBJ1-1; weak D call: TRBD1 (6 bases). The germline V and J ends were trimmed by 3 bases and 5 bases, with 16 bases remaining between them. This CDR3 spans 15 amino acids. In DNA, the CDR3 is TGTGCCAGCAGTTTTTTCGGGGGGCCGGGAACTGAAGCTTTCTTT. The encoded protein is CASSFFGGPGTEAFF.

This clonotype has just a few counts. This sequence joins TRBV5-1 and TRBJ2-3; TRBD2 agrees at 7 bases. Trimming removed 4 bases from V and 6 bases from J; junction bases left unmatched: 8. The CDR3 has 14 residues. The germline CDR1 and CDR2 sequences are SGHRS and YFSETQ. CDR3 sequence reads: CASSMGLNPDTQYF. As DNA, the CDR3 is TGCGCCAGCAGCATGGGACTAAATCCCGATACGCAGTATTTT. Full variable domain (outside the CDR3, taken from reference TRBV5-1 and TRBJ2-3): KAGVTQTPRYLIKTRGQQVTLSCSPISGHRSVSWYQQTPGQGLQFLFEYFSETQRNKGNFPGRFSGRQFSNSRSEMNVSTLELGDSALYLCASSMGLNPDTQYFGPGTRLTVL.

The sample holds a few counts of this clonotype. This chain joins TRBV15 and TRBJ2-5, with D perhaps TRBD1 (6 bases). The length of the CDR3 is 15 residues. V was clipped by 0 bases and J by 2 bases, with 10 bases between them. Germline CDR1 reads LNHNV; CDR2 reads YYDKDF (reference sequence). CDR3: CATSRDRGQQETQYF. In DNA, the CDR3 is TGTGCCACCAGCAGAGATCGGGGACAACAAGAGACCCAGTACTTC.

For this clonotype: One junction end disagrees with the germline gene, perhaps due to a read error. This sequence joins TRBV12-3 or TRBV12-4 and TRBJ2-4, with 7 bases identical to TRBD2. This CDR3 is built from 17 residues. As DNA, the CDR3 is TGTGCCCGCAGTTTAAGGGGAGGGATAACAGACTACAACATTCAGTACTTC. This gives the protein CARSLRGGITDYNIQYF.

This sequence joins TRBV25-1 and TRBJ2-1, with D possibly TRBD2 on 5 matching bases. The V end lost 3 bases, the J end lost 3 bases, and 6 bases lay between the germline ends. CDR3 length equals 13 residues. The germline V gene has CDR1 MGHDK and CDR2 SYGVNS. This CDR3 reads CASSDTSYNEQFF. The CDR3 bases are TGTGCCAGCAGTGATACTAGCTACAATGAGCAGTTCTTC.

The chain employs TRBV3-1 and TRBJ2-1; D could derive from TRBD1 or TRBD2 (5 bases each). CDR1 LGHDT and CDR2 YNNKEL come from the germline V gene (reference sequence). The CDR3 length is 15 residues. The V end was cut by 4 bases, the J end by 4 bases, with 14 bases between. DNA of the CDR3: TGTGCCAGCAGCCTGGGACCTTGGGGGTACAATGAGCAGTTCTTC. Protein product: CASSLGPWGYNEQFF.

The V and J genes are TRBV20-1 and TRBJ2-5; D is possibly TRBD2 (6 bases). The CDR3 length is 12 residues. CDR1 and CDR2 from the germline V gene are DFQATT and SNEGSKA (reference sequence). In DNA, the CDR3 is TGCTTGGTGGGGGGATACCAAGAGACCCAGTACTTC. As protein: CLVGGYQETQYF.

This clonotype was seen only a few times. The V call is TRBV4-2, the J call TRBJ2-2; TRBD1 is a possible D gene (5 bases). Germline loops: CDR1 LGHNA, CDR2 YNFKEQ. This CDR3 contains 18 residues. V was cut by 0 bases and J by 8 bases, with 22 bases left in between. The CDR3 spells CASSQDPWGARVGGELFF. CDR3 in DNA: TGTGCCAGCAGCCAAGATCCTTGGGGCGCTAGGGTTGGGGGGGAGCTGTTTTTT.

This clonotype was recorded a few times. This chain uses TRBV12-3 or TRBV12-4 with TRBJ2-7, with D possibly TRBD2 on 6 matching bases. Trimming removed 2 bases from V and 6 bases from J, with 11 bases in between. The CDR3 extends over 13 amino acids. CDR3 sequence (DNA): TGTGCCAGCAGTTTACTAGGAGCGGGCGAGCAGTACTTC. It specifies CASSLLGAGEQYF.

This clonotype was detected a few times. V is TRBV27 and J is TRBJ1-5; D is uncertain. CDR3 length equals 15 residues. Germline V gives CDR1 MNHEY, CDR2 SMNVEV (reference sequence). Trimming removed 2 bases from V and 3 bases from J, with 11 bases in between. The CDR3 protein is CASSLHAGYNQPQHF. The CDR3, as DNA: TGTGCCAGCAGTTTACATGCGGGGTACAATCAGCCCCAGCATTTT.

V and J are TRBV5-1 and TRBJ2-1; 8 nucleotides agree with TRBD2. Losses at the gene ends were 5 bases for V and 2 bases for J; bases not matched to a gene: 9. The CDR3 covers 16 residues. CDR1 SGHRS and CDR2 YFSETQ come from the germline V gene. CDR3 nucleotides: TGCGCCAGCAGTGGGGTCGGCGGGAGGACCTACAATGAGCAGTTCTTC. Its translation: CASSGVGGRTYNEQFF.

This clonotype was recorded at least ten times. The chain has TRBV12-3 or TRBV12-4 and TRBJ2-7; tentative D call: TRBD2 (5 bases). The CDR3 is 16 amino acids. Trimming took off 6 bases at V and 5 bases at J, with 23 bases between the two ends. The CDR3 reads CASSPFVGVIPHEQYF. CDR3 in DNA: TGTGCCAGCAGCCCCTTTGTGGGAGTGATACCCCACGAGCAGTACTTC.

The V and J genes are TRBV20-1 and TRBJ1-1; possible D gene TRBD1, 6 bases. This CDR3 has 15 amino acids. CDR1 is DFQATT, CDR2 SNEGSKA, per germline (reference sequence). V lost 0 bases and J lost 3, with 14 bases in between. CDR3 sequence: CSARESGQRDTEAFF. The CDR3 DNA follows: TGCAGTGCTAGAGAGTCGGGACAAAGGGACACTGAAGCTTTCTTT.

V and J are TRBV6-2 or TRBV6-3 and TRBJ1-5; D is unresolved. The CDR3 runs 13 residues. Trimming left V 8 bases short and J 6 bases short, with 14 bases between. Germline lookup yields CDR1 MNHEY and CDR2 SVGEGT. The CDR3 DNA sequence: TGTGCCAGCGTTCCTGGTCATTCTCAGCCCCAGCATTTT. Translation gives CASVPGHSQPQHF.

Ten or more counts support this clonotype. V usage is TRBV12-3 or TRBV12-4 and J usage is TRBJ1-6; D remains unclear. The CDR3 runs 13 residues. V lost 4 bases and J 9 bases, leaving 10 bases between the germline ends. DNA of the CDR3: TGTGCCAGCAGTTATCGGGTTTTTTCACCCCTCCACTTT. It translates to CASSYRVFSPLHF.

The chain has TRBV6-1 and TRBJ2-4; D ambiguous. This CDR3 contains 15 residues. Germline loops: CDR1 MNHNS, CDR2 SASEGT. The V gene lost 3 bases and the J gene lost 5 bases, with 14 bases spanning the gap. The CDR3 nucleotides are TGTGCCAGCAGTGAGGGCAGCAGCCGACAAAACATTCAGTACTTC. It specifies CASSEGSSRQNIQYF.